This TCR beta chain was found in a study of shared clonotypes between healthy human individuals. Turning to the study itself: CD4 naive and CD4 memory each took three plates per donor, while CD8 naive took two and CD8 memory one.

The naive CD8 fraction comprised CD45RO-negative cells positively selected for CCR7 and excluded terminally differentiated effector memory CD45RA+ cells. The donor population consisted of healthy HIV-negative adults with no recent acute infections or vaccinations. V was cut by 7 bases and J by 4 bases, with 19 bases left in between. Germline CDR1 is MNHEY and CDR2 is SMNVEV (reference sequence). This CDR3 is built from 15 residues. Findings and limits, study-wide: Despite large depth, sorted-subset datasets appeared incompletely sequenced.

Only in-frame clones appear in the TCRdb table, and some are missing; sequencing was by immunoSEQ multiplex PCR. The sample includes about 2.1 million clones, 93% seen only once; the top ten take about 1.6%. About this clone: What it recognizes is unknown.

The V and J genes are TRBV27 and TRBJ1-2; perhaps TRBD1 as D (6 bases). The specimen was naive CD8+ T cells from PBMCs. The TCR comes from a man aged 18 to 29 in good health. Some clones in this sample may be carry-over from other donors' samples. Here the CDR3 reads CASTFRAAGAYGYTF. The CDR3 DNA sequence: TGTGCCAGCACCTTTAGGGCCGCGGGGGCCTATGGCTACACCTTC.